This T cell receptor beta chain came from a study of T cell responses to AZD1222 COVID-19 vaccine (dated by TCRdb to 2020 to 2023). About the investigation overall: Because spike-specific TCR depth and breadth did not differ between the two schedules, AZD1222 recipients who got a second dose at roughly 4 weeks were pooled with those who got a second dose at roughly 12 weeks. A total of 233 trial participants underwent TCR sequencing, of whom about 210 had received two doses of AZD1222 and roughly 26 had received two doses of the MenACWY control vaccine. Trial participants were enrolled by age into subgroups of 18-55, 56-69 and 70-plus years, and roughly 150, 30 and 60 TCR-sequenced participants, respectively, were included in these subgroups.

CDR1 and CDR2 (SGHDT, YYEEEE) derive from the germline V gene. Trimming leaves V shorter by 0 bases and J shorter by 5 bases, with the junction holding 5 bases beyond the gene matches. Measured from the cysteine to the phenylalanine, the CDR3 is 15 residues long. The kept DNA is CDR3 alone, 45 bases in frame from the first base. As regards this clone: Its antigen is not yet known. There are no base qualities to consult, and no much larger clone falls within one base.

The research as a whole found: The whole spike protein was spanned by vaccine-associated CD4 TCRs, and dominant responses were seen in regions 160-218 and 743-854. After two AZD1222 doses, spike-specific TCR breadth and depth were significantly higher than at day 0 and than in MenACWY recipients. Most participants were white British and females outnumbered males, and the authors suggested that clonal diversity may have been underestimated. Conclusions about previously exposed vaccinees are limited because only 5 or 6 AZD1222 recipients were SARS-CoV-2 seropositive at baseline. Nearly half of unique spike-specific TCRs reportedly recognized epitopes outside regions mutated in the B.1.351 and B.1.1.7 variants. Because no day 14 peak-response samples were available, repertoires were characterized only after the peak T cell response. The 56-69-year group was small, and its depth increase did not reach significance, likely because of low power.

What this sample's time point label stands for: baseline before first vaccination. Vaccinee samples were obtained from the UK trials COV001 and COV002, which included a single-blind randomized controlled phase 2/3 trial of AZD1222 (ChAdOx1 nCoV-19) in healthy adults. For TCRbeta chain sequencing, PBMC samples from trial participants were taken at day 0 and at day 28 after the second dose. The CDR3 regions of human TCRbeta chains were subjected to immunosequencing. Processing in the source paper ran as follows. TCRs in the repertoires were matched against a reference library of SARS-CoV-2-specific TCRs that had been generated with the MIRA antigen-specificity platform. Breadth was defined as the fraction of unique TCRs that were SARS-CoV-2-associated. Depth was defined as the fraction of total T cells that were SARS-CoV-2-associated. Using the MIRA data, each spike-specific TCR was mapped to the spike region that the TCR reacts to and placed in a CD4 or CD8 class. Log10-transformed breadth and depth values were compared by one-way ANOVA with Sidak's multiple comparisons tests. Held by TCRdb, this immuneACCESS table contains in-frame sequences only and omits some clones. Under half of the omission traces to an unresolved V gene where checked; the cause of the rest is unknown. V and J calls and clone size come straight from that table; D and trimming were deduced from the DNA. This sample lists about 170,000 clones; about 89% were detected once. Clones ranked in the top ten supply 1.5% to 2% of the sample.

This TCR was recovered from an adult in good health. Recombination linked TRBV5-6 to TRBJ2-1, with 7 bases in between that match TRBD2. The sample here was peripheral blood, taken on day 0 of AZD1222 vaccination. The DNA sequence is TGTGCCAGCAGCTTGGACGCGGGAGTCCACAATGAGCAGTTCTTC. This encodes CASSLDAGVHNEQFF.